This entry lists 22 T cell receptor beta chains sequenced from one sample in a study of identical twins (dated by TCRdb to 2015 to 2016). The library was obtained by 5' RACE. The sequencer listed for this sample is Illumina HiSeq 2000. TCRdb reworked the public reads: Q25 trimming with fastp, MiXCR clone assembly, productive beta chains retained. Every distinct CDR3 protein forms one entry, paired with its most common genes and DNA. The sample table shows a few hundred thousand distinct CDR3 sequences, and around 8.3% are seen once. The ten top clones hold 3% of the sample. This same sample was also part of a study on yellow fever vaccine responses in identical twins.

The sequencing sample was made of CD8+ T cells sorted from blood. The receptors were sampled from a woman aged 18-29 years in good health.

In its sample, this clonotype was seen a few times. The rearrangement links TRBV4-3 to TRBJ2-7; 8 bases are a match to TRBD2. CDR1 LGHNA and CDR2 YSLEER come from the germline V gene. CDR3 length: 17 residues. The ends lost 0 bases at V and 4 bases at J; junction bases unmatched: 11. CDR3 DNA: TGCGCCAGCAGCCAAGATATCCCTCTAGCGGGTCTATACGAGCAGTACTTC. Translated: CASSQDIPLAGLYEQYF.

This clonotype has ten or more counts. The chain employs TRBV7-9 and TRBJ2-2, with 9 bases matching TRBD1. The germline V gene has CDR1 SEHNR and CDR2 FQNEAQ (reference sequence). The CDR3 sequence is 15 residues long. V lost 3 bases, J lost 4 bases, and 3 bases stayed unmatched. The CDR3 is CASSFGQGLTGELFF. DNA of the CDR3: TGTGCCAGCAGCTTTGGACAGGGGCTCACCGGGGAGCTGTTTTTT.

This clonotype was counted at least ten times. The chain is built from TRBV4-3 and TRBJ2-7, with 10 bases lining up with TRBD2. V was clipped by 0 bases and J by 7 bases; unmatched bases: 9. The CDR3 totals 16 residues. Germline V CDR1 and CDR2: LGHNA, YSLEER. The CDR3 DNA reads TGCGCCAGCAGCCAAGATAGCCTAGCGGGAGTAAGGGAGCAGTACTTC. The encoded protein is CASSQDSLAGVREQYF.

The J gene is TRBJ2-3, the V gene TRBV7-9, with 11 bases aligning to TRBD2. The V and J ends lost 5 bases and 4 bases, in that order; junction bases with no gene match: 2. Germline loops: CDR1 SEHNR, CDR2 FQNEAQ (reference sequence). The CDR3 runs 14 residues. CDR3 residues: CASSGTSGPDTQYF. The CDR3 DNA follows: TGTGCCAGCAGCGGGACTAGCGGACCAGATACGCAGTATTTT.

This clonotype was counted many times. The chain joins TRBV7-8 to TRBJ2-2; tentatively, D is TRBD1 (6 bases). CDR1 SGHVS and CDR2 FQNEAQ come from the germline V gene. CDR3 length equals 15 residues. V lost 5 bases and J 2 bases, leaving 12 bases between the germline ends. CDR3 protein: CASSPWDINTGELFF. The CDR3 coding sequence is TGTGCCAGCAGCCCATGGGACATTAACACCGGGGAGCTGTTTTTT.

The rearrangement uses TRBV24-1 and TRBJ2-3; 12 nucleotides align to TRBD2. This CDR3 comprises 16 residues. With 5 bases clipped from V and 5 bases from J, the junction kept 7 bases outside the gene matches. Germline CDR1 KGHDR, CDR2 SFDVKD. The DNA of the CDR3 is TGTGCCACCAGTGCTCTAGCGGGAGGGCCCGGAGATACGCAGTATTTT. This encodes CATSALAGGPGDTQYF.

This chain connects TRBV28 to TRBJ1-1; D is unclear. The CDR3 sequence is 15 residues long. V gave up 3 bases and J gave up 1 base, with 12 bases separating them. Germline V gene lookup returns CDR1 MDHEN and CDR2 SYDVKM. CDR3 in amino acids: CASSFWAGGNTEAFF. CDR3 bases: TGTGCCAGCAGTTTCTGGGCCGGCGGGAACACTGAAGCTTTCTTT.

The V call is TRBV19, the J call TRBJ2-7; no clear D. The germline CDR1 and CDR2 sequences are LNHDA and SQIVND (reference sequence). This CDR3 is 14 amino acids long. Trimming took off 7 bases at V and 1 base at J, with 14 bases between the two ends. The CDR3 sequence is CASMGSVTSYEQYF. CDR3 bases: TGTGCCAGTATGGGCTCTGTTACTTCCTACGAGCAGTACTTC.

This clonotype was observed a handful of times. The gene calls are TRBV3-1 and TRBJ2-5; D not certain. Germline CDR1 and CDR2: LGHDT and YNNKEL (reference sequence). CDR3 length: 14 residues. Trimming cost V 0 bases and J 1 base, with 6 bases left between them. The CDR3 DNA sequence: TGTGCCAGCAGCCAAGATTATGTCCAAGAGACCCAGTACTTC. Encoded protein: CASSQDYVQETQYF.

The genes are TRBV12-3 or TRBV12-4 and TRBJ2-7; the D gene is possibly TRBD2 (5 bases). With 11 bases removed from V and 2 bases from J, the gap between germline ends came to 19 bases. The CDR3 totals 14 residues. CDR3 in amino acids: CAVPWMPSPYEQYF. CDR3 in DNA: TGTGCCGTCCCCTGGATGCCTAGCCCCTACGAGCAGTACTTC.

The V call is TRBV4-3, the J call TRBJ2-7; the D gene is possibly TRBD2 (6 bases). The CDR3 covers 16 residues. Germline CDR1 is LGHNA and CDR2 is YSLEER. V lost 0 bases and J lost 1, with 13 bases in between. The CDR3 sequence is CASSQDLGGGSYEQYF. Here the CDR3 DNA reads TGCGCCAGCAGCCAAGATCTCGGGGGAGGATCCTACGAGCAGTACTTC.

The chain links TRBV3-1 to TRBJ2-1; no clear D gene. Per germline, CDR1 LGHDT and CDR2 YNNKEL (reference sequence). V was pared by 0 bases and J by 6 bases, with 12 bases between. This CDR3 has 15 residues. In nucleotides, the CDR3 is TGTGCCAGCAGCCAAGACCCTGAATGGAGCAATGAGCAGTTCTTC. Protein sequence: CASSQDPEWSNEQFF.

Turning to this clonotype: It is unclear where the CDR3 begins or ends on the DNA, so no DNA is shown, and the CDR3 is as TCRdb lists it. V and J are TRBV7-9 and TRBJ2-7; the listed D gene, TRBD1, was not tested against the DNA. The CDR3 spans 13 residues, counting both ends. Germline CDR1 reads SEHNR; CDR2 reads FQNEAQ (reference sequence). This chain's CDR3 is CASVAGGTYELYF.

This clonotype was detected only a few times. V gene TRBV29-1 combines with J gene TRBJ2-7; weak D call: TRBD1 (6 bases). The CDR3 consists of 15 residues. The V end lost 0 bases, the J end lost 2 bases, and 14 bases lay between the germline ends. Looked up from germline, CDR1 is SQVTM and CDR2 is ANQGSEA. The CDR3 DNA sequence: TGCAGCGTTGAAGAAACCAGGGGCGAGACCTACGAGCAGTACTTC. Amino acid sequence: CSVEETRGETYEQYF.

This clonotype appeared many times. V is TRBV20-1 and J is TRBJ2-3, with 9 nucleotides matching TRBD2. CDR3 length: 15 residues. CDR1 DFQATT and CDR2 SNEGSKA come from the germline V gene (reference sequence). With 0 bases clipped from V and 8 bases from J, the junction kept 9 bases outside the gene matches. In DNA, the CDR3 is TGCAGTGCTAGAGACAGACTAGCGGAGGGCACTACGCAGTATTTT. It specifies CSARDRLAEGTTQYF.

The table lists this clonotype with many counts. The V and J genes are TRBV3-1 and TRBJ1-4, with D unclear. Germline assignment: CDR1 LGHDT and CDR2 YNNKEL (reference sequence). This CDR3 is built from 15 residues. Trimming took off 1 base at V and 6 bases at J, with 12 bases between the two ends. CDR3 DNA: TGTGCCAGCAGCCAAGGAGCAGGATTCTATGAAAAACTGTTTTTT. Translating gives CASSQGAGFYEKLFF.

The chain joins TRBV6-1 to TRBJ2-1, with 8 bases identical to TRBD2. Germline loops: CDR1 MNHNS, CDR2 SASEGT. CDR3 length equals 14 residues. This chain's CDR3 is CATGGLGSYNEQFF. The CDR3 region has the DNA TGTGCAACCGGGGGACTAGGGTCCTACAATGAGCAGTTCTTC.

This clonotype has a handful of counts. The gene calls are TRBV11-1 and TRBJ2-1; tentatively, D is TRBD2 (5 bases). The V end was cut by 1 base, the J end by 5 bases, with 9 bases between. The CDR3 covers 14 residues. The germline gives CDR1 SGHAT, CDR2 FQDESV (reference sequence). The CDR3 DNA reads TGTGCCAGCAGCTTAGGGACTCTCGACAATGAGCAGTTCTTC. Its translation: CASSLGTLDNEQFF.

The chain's CDR3 is CASSLGQGIQTQYF. CDR3 sequence (DNA): TGTGCCAGCAGTTTAGGACAGGGGATACAGACCCAGTACTTC. This chain links TRBV6-5 with TRBJ2-5; 9 nucleotides agree with TRBD1. Per germline, CDR1 MNHEY and CDR2 SVGAGI. V lost 4 bases, J lost 6 bases, and 6 bases stayed unmatched. This CDR3 region has 14 residues.

The CDR3 loop is CASSPGTSKNIQYF. In DNA, the CDR3 is TGTGCCAGCAGCCCCGGGACTAGCAAAAACATTCAGTACTTC. V and J are TRBV4-2 and TRBJ2-4; 8 nucleotides match TRBD2. The CDR3 loop spans 14 amino acids. The germline V gene encodes CDR1 LGHNA and CDR2 YNFKEQ. V trimming: 4 bases; J trimming: 3 bases; junction bases outside the gene matches: 2.

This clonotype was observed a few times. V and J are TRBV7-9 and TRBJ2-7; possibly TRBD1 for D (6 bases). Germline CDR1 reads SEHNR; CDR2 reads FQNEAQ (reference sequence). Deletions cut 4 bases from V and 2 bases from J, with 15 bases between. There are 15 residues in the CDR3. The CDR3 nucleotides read TGTGCCAGCAGCTCCCCTACGGACAGCACCTACGAGCAGTACTTC. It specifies CASSSPTDSTYEQYF.

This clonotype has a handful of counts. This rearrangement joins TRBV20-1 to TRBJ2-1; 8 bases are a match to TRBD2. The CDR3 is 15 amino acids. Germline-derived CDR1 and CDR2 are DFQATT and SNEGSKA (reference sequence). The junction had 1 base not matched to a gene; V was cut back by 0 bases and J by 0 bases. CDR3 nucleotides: TGCAGTGCTAGAGAAGCGGGAGCCTCCTACAATGAGCAGTTCTTC. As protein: CSAREAGASYNEQFF.